The 7 T cell receptor beta chains below were found in one sample sequenced in a study of blood T cells in healthy people across ages. For the second PCR, which ran for about 6 to 11 cycles, a sample-barcoded 5' primer and a J-beta primer mix were used. TCRdb reanalysed the 5' RACE reads using MiXCR and keeps one entry per CDR3 protein. The sample has 800,000 to 950,000 distinct CDR3 sequences, almost 30% seen once. These records were also assigned to another study, of T cells of mothers and their children.

The sequenced sample consisted of blood. The receptors come from a woman between 35 and 50 years old in good health.

This clonotype came up a few times. This chain joins TRBV28 and TRBJ2-1; D is perhaps TRBD1 (5 bases). With the DNA end fitting TRBJ2-7 better, the J assignment may be wrong. The CDR3 length is 15 residues. Germline lookup yields CDR1 MDHEN and CDR2 SYDVKM. The CDR3 DNA sequence: TGTGCCAGCAGTTTCTGGGGCCTCGGATACAATGAGCAGTACTTC. Encoded protein: CASSFWGLGYNEQYF.

On this clonotype itself: A read error may be the cause here, since a much bigger clone is one base away. The chain combines TRBV6-5 with TRBJ2-2, with 10 bases matching TRBD2. The CDR3 extends over 21 amino acids. The germline CDR1 and CDR2 sequences are MNHEY and SVGAGI. Trimming cost V 0 bases and J 4 bases; bases outside gene matches: 17. The CDR3 DNA is TGTGCCAGCAGTTACTCGGGAGGGACTAGCGAGACGAAAGGGAGCACCGGGGAGCTGTTTTTT. Translating gives CASSYSGGTSETKGSTGELFF.

This clonotype occurred many times. This chain joins TRBV7-2 and TRBJ2-1, with 9 bases identical to TRBD2. Germline assignment: CDR1 SGHTA and CDR2 FQGNSA. The CDR3 sequence is 17 residues long. V dropped 1 base and J dropped 4; count of bases not matched to a gene: 8. The CDR3 DNA sequence: TGTGCCAGCAGCTTAGTGGCTAGCGGGGCCAAATACAATGAGCAGTTCTTC. Protein: CASSLVASGAKYNEQFF. Based on the CDR3 plus reference TRBV7-2 and TRBJ2-1, the full variable domain is GAGVSQSPSNKVTEKGKDVELRCDPISGHTALYWYRQSLGQGLEFLIYFQGNSAPDKSGLPSDRFSAERTGGSVSTLTIQRTQQEDSAVYLCASSLVASGAKYNEQFFGPGTRLTVL.

The chain carries TRBV15 and TRBJ2-6; D unresolved. Trimming took off 4 bases at V and 9 bases at J, with 16 bases between the two ends. This CDR3 region has 15 residues. The germline V gene encodes CDR1 LNHNV and CDR2 YYDKDF (reference sequence). The CDR3 spells CATSTHEAGGNVLTF. CDR3 nucleotide sequence: TGTGCCACCAGCACCCACGAGGCTGGTGGCAACGTCCTGACTTTC.

This chain connects TRBV7-2 to TRBJ2-1; 12 positions agree with TRBD2. V lost 2 bases and J lost 2; bases outside the gene matches: 10. The CDR3 covers 19 residues. Germline-derived CDR1 and CDR2 are SGHTA and FQGNSA. Here the CDR3 reads CASSLQASGGAGTYNEQFF. The CDR3 nucleotides are TGTGCCAGCAGCTTACAGGCTAGCGGGGGGGCCGGGACCTACAATGAGCAGTTCTTC.

The rearrangement uses TRBV7-2 and TRBJ2-3; 14 bases map to TRBD2. CDR1 and CDR2 from the germline V gene are SGHTA and FQGNSA. This CDR3 comprises 18 residues. Trimming cost V 2 bases and J 5 bases; bases outside gene matches: 9. The DNA for the CDR3 is TGTGCCAGCAGCTTAACCAGATCGGGACTAGCGGGGGTAGATACGCAGTATTTT. Its protein is CASSLTRSGLAGVDTQYF.

A note on this clonotype: One base away lies a much larger clone, so this may be a sequencing read error. This rearrangement joins TRBV6-5 to TRBJ1-2, with 10 nucleotides matching TRBD1. CDR1 and CDR2 (germline): MNHEY, SVGAGI. This CDR3 contains 14 residues. J gave up 8 bases and V 1 base, and 4 bases lay outside the gene matches. CDR3 in amino acids: CASSYLGQGTGYTF. The CDR3 DNA is TGTGCCAGCAGTTACTTGGGACAGGGGACCGGCTACACCTTC.